This T cell receptor (beta chain) comes out of a study of shared clonotypes between healthy human individuals. As regards this clone: A far larger clone is off by one base, so a read error is likely.

The V end was cut by 3 bases, the J end by 7 bases, with 15 bases between. The CDR3 runs to 14 residues. Germline V gene sequence: CDR1 WSHSY, CDR2 SAAADI. Only in-frame clones appear in the TCRdb table, and some are missing; sequencing was by immunoSEQ multiplex PCR. The sample includes about half a million clones, roughly 80% of them seen just once. For genomic DNA, unsorted samples relied on around 86 million PBMCs. The source material was PBMCs. This receptor was taken from a woman between 40 and 50 years old in good health. Some clones in this sample may be carry-over from other donors' samples. This rearrangement joins TRBV10-2 to TRBJ2-5, with D hard to call. The CDR3 region is CASSDNQRDGTQYF. The CDR3 DNA sequence: TGCGCCAGCAGTGACAACCAGCGAGATGGGACCCAGTACTTC.